One and the same sample provided the 32 T cell receptor beta chains below, sequenced in a study of metastatic and nonmetastatic thyroid tumors. TCRdb re-clonotyped the PCR reads through MiXCR. Among tens of thousands of clones listed, about 15% were seen once. Patients underwent thyroid surgery, and none had received any treatment before it. The specimen was blood. All receptors derive from a female donor with papillary thyroid cancer or a benign thyroid nodule (not recorded which). Some clones in this sample may be carry-over from other donors' samples.

This clone was detected ten times or more. The genes are TRBV10-2 and TRBJ2-5; 8 bases agree with TRBD2. The CDR3 has 16 residues. Germline assignment: CDR1 WSHSY and CDR2 SAAADI. With V trimmed by 3 bases and J by 9 bases, 15 bases remained unmatched. CDR3 sequence reads: CASSDTGGDSRGAQYF. The CDR3 DNA reads TGCGCCAGCAGTGACACGGGGGGGGACTCGCGTGGGGCCCAGTACTTC.

The J gene is TRBJ2-1, the V gene TRBV6-1; TRBD1 matches 9 bases. Per germline, CDR1 MNHNS and CDR2 SASEGT. This CDR3 spans 16 amino acids. Germline trimming cut 10 bases from V and 1 base from J; bases unmatched to any gene: 11. The CDR3 nucleotides are TGTGCCATCAGCGCGAGGACAGGGGTGTCCTACAATGAGCAGTTCTTC. Its translation is CAISARTGVSYNEQFF.

The chain is built from TRBV30 and TRBJ1-6; D gene ambiguous. Trimming took off 7 bases at V and 9 bases at J, with 19 bases between the two ends. This CDR3 has 14 amino acids. Germline CDR1 and CDR2: GTSNPN and SVGIG (reference sequence). The CDR3: CALSRAMEGSPLHF. In nucleotides, the CDR3 is TGTGCCTTGAGCCGGGCCATGGAGGGTTCACCCCTCCACTTT.

In its sample, this clone was seen once. The chain recombines TRBV5-1 with TRBJ2-1; TRBD2 is a possible D gene (6 bases). Trimming cost V 5 bases and J 8 bases, with 17 bases left between them. Per germline, CDR1 SGHRS and CDR2 YFSETQ. There are 14 residues in the CDR3. CDR3 sequence (DNA): TGCGCCAGCAGATTGACTAGGGAAAGCGATGAGCAGTTCTTC. It specifies CASRLTRESDEQFF.

This clone counts as medium-sized. This chain uses TRBV20-1 with TRBJ2-7, with a possible D match to TRBD1 (6 bases). Germline V gene data show CDR1 as DFQATT and CDR2 as SNEGSKA (reference sequence). The V and J ends lost 5 bases and 2 bases respectively, with 13 bases between them. The CDR3 runs to 13 residues. Written as DNA, the CDR3 is TGCAGTGCTGAGGACAGTCAGACCTACGAGCAGTACTTC. Its translation is CSAEDSQTYEQYF.

Notes on this clone: A much larger clone lies a single base off, so this may be a read error. This chain connects TRBV5-5 to TRBJ2-7; the D gene is possibly TRBD1 (6 bases). Per germline, CDR1 SGHKS and CDR2 YYEKEE (reference sequence). The CDR3 runs to 15 residues. CDR3 coding DNA: TGTGCCATCAGCTTGTTGGGGGCGCGCGACTACGAGCAGTACTTC. The encoded protein is CAISLLGARDYEQYF.

This chain uses TRBV2 with TRBJ1-1; D call uncertain. Germline CDR1 and CDR2: SNHLY and FYNNEI. V lost 1 base, J lost 4 bases, and 7 bases lay in between. The CDR3 has 13 residues. CDR3 DNA sequence: TGTGCCAGCAGTGAAGAGACTGGCACTGAAGCTTTCTTT. It codes for CASSEETGTEAFF.

This clone has a count of ten or more. The V gene is TRBV15, the J gene TRBJ2-5; D may be TRBD1 or TRBD2 (7 bases each). The CDR3 contains 16 residues. Trimming pared 4 bases from V and 7 bases from J, leaving 22 bases between. Per the germline V gene, CDR1 is LNHNV and CDR2 is YYDKDF (reference sequence). The CDR3 bases are TGTGCCACCAGCATCCGCAAGGGAGGGGGCGGGGCGACCCAGTACTTC. This translates into CATSIRKGGGGATQYF.

Remarks on this clone: A much more abundant neighbour one base away suggests this may be a read error. The CDR3 nucleotides read TGTGCCAGCAGTATGACAGGGGATCGGCCCCATCATTTT. This sequence encodes CASSMTGDRPHHF. The J gene is TRBJ1-5, the V gene TRBV6-1, with 8 bases aligning to TRBD1. The CDR3 loop spans 13 amino acids. CDR1 is MNHNS and CDR2 is SASEGT in the germline V gene.

The sample holds many counts of this clone. The chain uses TRBV29-1 and TRBJ1-6; maybe TRBD1 (6 bases). Germline values: CDR1 SQVTM, CDR2 ANQGSEA. There are 19 residues in the CDR3. The CDR3: CSKGDTVIRALSNNSPLHF. In DNA form, the CDR3 reads TGCAGTAAGGGGGACACGGTCATTCGAGCCCTTTCAAACAATTCACCCCTCCACTTT.

J is TRBJ1-3 and V is TRBV9; TRBD1 is a possible D gene (5 bases). The CDR3 length is 17 residues. V was trimmed by 0 bases and J by 4 bases, leaving 17 bases between them. The germline V gene encodes CDR1 SGDLS and CDR2 YYNGEE. In nucleotides, the CDR3 is TGTGCCAGCAGCGTAGGGTGGGTGGGACCGCTCGGAAACACCATATATTTT. Its protein product is CASSVGWVGPLGNTIYF.

This clone was observed many times. The chain combines TRBV20-1 with TRBJ1-1, with 7 bases lining up with TRBD1. Losses at the gene ends were 0 bases for V and 3 bases for J; bases not matched to a gene: 13. The CDR3 covers 17 residues. CDR1 is DFQATT and CDR2 is SNEGSKA in the germline V gene (reference sequence). CDR3 protein: CSARDLSRGKADTEAFF. CDR3 nucleotides: TGCAGTGCTAGAGATCTTTCCAGGGGGAAAGCTGACACTGAAGCTTTCTTT.

This clone came up many times. The chain recombines TRBV24-1 with TRBJ2-2; TRBD2 is a possible D gene (7 bases). This CDR3 has 16 residues. V lost 8 bases and J 7 bases, leaving 22 bases between the germline ends. Germline loops: CDR1 KGHDR, CDR2 SFDVKD. The CDR3 sequence is CATNKNQKRGGGELFF. Written as DNA, the CDR3 is TGTGCCACCAACAAAAATCAAAAGAGGGGGGGCGGGGAGCTGTTTTTT.

This clone was seen ten or more times. This CDR3 is also generated by other DNA sequences in the sample. The chain employs TRBV19 and TRBJ2-4; D might be TRBD2 (6 bases). CDR3 length: 16 residues. Deletions cut 6 bases from V and 0 bases from J, with 15 bases between. Germline lookup yields CDR1 LNHDA and CDR2 SQIVND (reference sequence). CDR3 residues: CASRGTGELAKNIQYF. The CDR3 region has the DNA TGTGCCAGTAGAGGGACGGGAGAGTTAGCCAAAAACATTCAGTACTTC.

Here the CDR3 DNA reads TGCAGTGCTAGAGATAGGGATGTAGGTTTGAATGAGCAGTTCTTC. It is translated as CSARDRDVGLNEQFF. The chain carries TRBV20-1 and TRBJ2-1; D gene uncertain. The V gene's germline CDR1 is DFQATT and CDR2 SNEGSKA (reference sequence). The V gene lost 0 bases and the J gene lost 7 bases, with 16 bases spanning the gap. The CDR3 sequence is 15 residues long.

This clone was detected ten times or more. This chain joins TRBV10-3 and TRBJ2-2; D is perhaps TRBD1 (6 bases). V lost 6 bases to trimming and J lost 4 bases, with 12 bases between them. The CDR3 spans 14 residues. Germline CDR1 reads ENHRY; CDR2 reads SYGVKD. The CDR3 protein is CAIRGDTGTGELFF. CDR3 sequence (DNA): TGTGCCATCAGAGGGGACACCGGCACCGGGGAGCTGTTTTTT.

The sample holds many counts of this clone. The junction departs from the called germline gene at one end, perhaps through a read error. The V gene is TRBV7-7, the J gene TRBJ2-7; D gene unclear. From germline, CDR1 is SSHAT and CDR2 FNYEAQ (reference sequence). The CDR3 consists of 13 residues. The CDR3 DNA is TGTGCTAGCAGCTCTGAGCTAAGCTACGAGCAGTACTTC. This translates into CASSSELSYEQYF.

This clone was recorded many times. The rearrangement uses TRBV9 and TRBJ2-1; D not resolved. With 0 bases removed from V and 9 bases from J, the gap between germline ends came to 13 bases. Germline CDR1 reads SGDLS; CDR2 reads YYNGEE. This CDR3 is built from 14 residues. Written as DNA, the CDR3 is TGTGCCAGCAGCGTAGCGGCTGGCCCAGGTGAGCAGTTCTTC. Encoded protein: CASSVAAGPGEQFF.

This clone was recorded many times. The chain couples TRBV7-3 to TRBJ2-3, with D maybe TRBD2 (5 bases). The length of the CDR3 is 16 residues. Looked up from germline, CDR1 is SGHTA and CDR2 is FQGTGA. V lost 4 bases and J 2 bases, leaving 16 bases between the germline ends. CDR3 in amino acids: CASSSDTRRYTDTQYF. The DNA of the CDR3 is TGTGCCAGCAGCTCCGACACGCGGAGGTACACAGATACGCAGTATTTT.

This clone was seen many times. This could be a read error, since a much larger clone is one nucleotide away. The chain uses TRBV6-1 and TRBJ2-7, with 7 bases identical to TRBD1. The trim removed 7 bases at V and 4 bases at J, leaving 10 bases unmatched. Germline assignment: CDR1 MNHNS and CDR2 SASEGT. The CDR3 covers 14 residues. CDR3 sequence: CASIQSSGQYEQYF. Written as DNA, the CDR3 is TGTGCCAGCATCCAGAGCTCGGGACAGTACGAGCAGTACTTC.

Ten or more counts support this clone. The chain is built from TRBV4-1 and TRBJ2-6; D gene unclear. The germline V and J ends were trimmed by 0 bases and 4 bases, with 7 bases remaining between them. Germline V gene lookup returns CDR1 MGHRA and CDR2 YSYEKL. This CDR3 comprises 15 residues. In nucleotides, the CDR3 is TGCGCCAGCAGCCAAGATTTCACCGGGGCCAACGTCCTGACTTTC. It translates to CASSQDFTGANVLTF.

This clone came up many times. This chain uses TRBV11-2 with TRBJ1-6; D is unclear. The CDR3 extends over 16 amino acids. CDR1 and CDR2 (germline): SGHAT, FQNNGV. V was cut by 1 base and J by 6 bases, with 13 bases left in between. The CDR3 coding sequence is TGTGCCAGCAGCTTAGTAACCCGCAGGCCTAATTCACCCCTCCACTTT. Encoded protein: CASSLVTRRPNSPLHF.

V gene TRBV20-1 combines with J gene TRBJ2-6; D is uncertain. The length of the CDR3 is 16 residues. V was pared by 6 bases and J by 4 bases, with 19 bases between. The germline CDR1 and CDR2 sequences are DFQATT and SNEGSKA (reference sequence). CDR3 residues: CSATRSRSVGANVLTF. The CDR3 DNA reads TGCAGTGCCACCCGGAGCAGGTCTGTCGGGGCCAACGTCCTGACTTTC.

The table lists this clone with many counts. The chain carries TRBV6-2 or TRBV6-3 and TRBJ2-1; D possibly corresponds to TRBD2 (7 bases). CDR3 size: 18 residues. V was clipped by 0 bases and J by 4 bases, with 19 bases between them. CDR1 is MNHEY, CDR2 SVGEGT, per germline. CDR3 nucleotides: TGTGCCAGCAGTTACTCCCCAGGTCGGGGGGCCTTTTACAATGAGCAGTTCTTC. Its protein is CASSYSPGRGAFYNEQFF.

This clone was counted at least ten times. V and J are TRBV9 and TRBJ2-5; no clear D. Germline V CDR1 and CDR2: SGDLS, YYNGEE. The CDR3 runs to 11 residues. The V end was cut by 0 bases, the J end by 5 bases, with 2 bases between. CDR3 region: CASSVAETQYF. CDR3 bases: TGTGCCAGCAGCGTAGCGGAGACCCAGTACTTC.

This clone was counted ten times or more. V gene TRBV29-1 combines with J gene TRBJ1-1; no clear D. This CDR3 has 13 amino acids. Germline V gives CDR1 SQVTM, CDR2 ANQGSEA. V was shortened by 7 bases and J by 6 bases, with 18 bases between the two germline ends. The CDR3 is CSARPAAGAEAFF. CDR3 coding DNA: TGCAGCGCCCGGCCCGCTGCAGGTGCTGAAGCTTTCTTT. Looking up the rest from reference TRBV29-1 and TRBJ1-1 gives the full variable domain: SAVISQKPSRDICQRGTSLTIQCQVDSQVTMMFWYRQQPGQSLTLIATANQGSEATYESGFVIDKFPISRPNLTFSTLTVSNMSPEDSSIYLCSARPAAGAEAFFGQGTRLTVV.

This clone rates as medium-sized. The chain recombines TRBV12-3 or TRBV12-4 with TRBJ2-7, with TRBD1 identical over 7 bases. The junction had 5 bases not matched to a gene; V was cut back by 6 bases and J by 0 bases. CDR3 length equals 14 residues. CDR3 bases: TGTGCCAGCAGAAAGGGACAGAGCTCCTACGAGCAGTACTTC. It translates to CASRKGQSSYEQYF.

This clone was seen ten or more times. V usage is TRBV19 and J usage is TRBJ1-4; 7 bases align to TRBD1. Trimming removed 5 bases from V and 8 bases from J; junction bases left unmatched: 5. The length of the CDR3 is 13 residues. Germline CDR1 is LNHDA and CDR2 is SQIVND (reference sequence). CDR3 coding DNA: TGTGCCAGTAGTGCACAGGGGAGCGAAAAACTGTTTTTT. Its protein product is CASSAQGSEKLFF.

This clone is categorized as medium-sized (0.01 to 0.1%). The CDR3 DNA sequence: TGTGCCAGCAGTGAAAATCCGACGGTCGGGGATGGCTACACCTTC. It specifies CASSENPTVGDGYTF. This chain links TRBV6-1 with TRBJ1-2; D ambiguous. The V end lost 2 bases, the J end lost 6 bases, and 16 bases lay between the germline ends. Looked up from germline, CDR1 is MNHNS and CDR2 is SASEGT. This CDR3 has 15 amino acids.

This clone has a count of ten or more. This could be a read error, since a much larger clone is one nucleotide away. This sample includes further DNA sequences coding for the same CDR3. The chain carries TRBV6-2 or TRBV6-3 and TRBJ2-3; unclear D gene. The CDR3 is 11 residues long. V dropped 7 bases and J dropped 6 bases, with 8 bases sitting between them. Germline CDR1 and CDR2: MNHEY and SVGEGT. CDR3 bases: TGTGCCAGCAAAATTGGTGATACGCAGTATTTT. Translation: CASKIGDTQYF.

This chain connects TRBV12-3 or TRBV12-4 to TRBJ2-7, with 7 bases that match TRBD1. The ends lost 5 bases at V and 4 bases at J; junction bases unmatched: 14. The CDR3 consists of 16 residues. For the CDR3, the DNA is TGTGCCAGCAGTAATGTCGAGGGGGCTTTCCTATACGAGCAGTACTTC. This gives the protein CASSNVEGAFLYEQYF.

This clone was detected ten times or more. The CDR3 region has the DNA TGTGCCAGCAGCCCCGGGACAGGGGGGGGCGGGGAGCTGTTTTTT. This gives the protein CASSPGTGGGGELFF. This chain joins TRBV2 and TRBJ2-2, with 11 bases aligning to TRBD1. This CDR3 has 15 residues. Trimming took 6 bases from V and 7 from J; bases not matched to a gene: 7. The germline CDR1 and CDR2 sequences are SNHLY and FYNNEI.